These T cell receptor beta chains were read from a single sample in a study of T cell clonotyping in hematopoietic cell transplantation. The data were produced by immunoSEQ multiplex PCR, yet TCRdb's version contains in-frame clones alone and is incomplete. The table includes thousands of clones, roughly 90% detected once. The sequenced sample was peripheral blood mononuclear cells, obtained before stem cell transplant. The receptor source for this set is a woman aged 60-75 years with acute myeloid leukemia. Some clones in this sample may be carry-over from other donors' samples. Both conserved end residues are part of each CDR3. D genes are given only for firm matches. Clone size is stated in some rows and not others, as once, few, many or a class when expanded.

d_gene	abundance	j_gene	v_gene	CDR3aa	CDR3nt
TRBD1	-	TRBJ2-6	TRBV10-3	CAISESDRGPGANVLTF	TGTGCCATCAGTGAGTCGGACAGGGGGCCTGGGGCCAACGTCCTGACTTTC
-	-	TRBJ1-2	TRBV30	CASLQGFHGYTF	TGTGCCTCCCTACAGGGATTTCATGGCTACACCTTC
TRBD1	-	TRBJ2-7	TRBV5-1	CASSLGTGDHEQYF	TGCGCCAGCAGCTTGGGGACAGGGGACCACGAGCAGTACTTC
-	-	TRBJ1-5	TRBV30	CAWSIGTVVNQPQHF	TGTGCCTGGAGTATCGGGACGGTGGTCAATCAGCCCCAGCATTTT
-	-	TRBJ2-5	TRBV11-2	CASIKSHGDPRVQTQYF	TGTGCCAGCATCAAATCCCACGGCGACCCCAGGGTTCAGACCCAGTACTTC
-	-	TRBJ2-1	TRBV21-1	CASRGTSGYNEQFF	TGTGCCAGCCGGGGGACTAGCGGGTACAATGAGCAGTTCTTC
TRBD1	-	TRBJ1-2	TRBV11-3	CASSRGQGATYGYTF	TGTGCCAGCAGCCGGGGACAGGGGGCGACCTATGGCTACACCTTC
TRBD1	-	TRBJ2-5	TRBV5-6	CASSLRPNRGRETQYF	TGTGCCAGCAGCTTGAGACCCAACAGGGGGCGAGAGACCCAGTACTTC
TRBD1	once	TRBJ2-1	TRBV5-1	CASSLPATGTGYNNEQFF	TGCGCCAGCAGCTTACCTGCCACCGGGACAGGATATAACAATGAGCAGTTCTTC
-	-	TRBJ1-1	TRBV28	CATRTTGRTEAFF	TGTGCCACCCGGACCACAGGCAGAACCGAAGCTTTCTTT
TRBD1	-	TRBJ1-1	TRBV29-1	CSVPASGQGGTEAFF	TGCAGCGTCCCTGCGTCGGGACAGGGAGGAACTGAAGCTTTCTTT
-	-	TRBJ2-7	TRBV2	CASSELTVTYEQYF	TGTGCCAGCAGTGAATTAACAGTAACCTACGAGCAGTACTTC
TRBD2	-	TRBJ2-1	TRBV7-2	CASSWLAGGNEQFF	TGTGCCAGCAGCTGGCTAGCGGGAGGCAATGAGCAGTTCTTC
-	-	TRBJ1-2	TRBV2	CASIWGFYGYTF	TGTGCCAGCATTTGGGGATTCTATGGCTACACCTTC
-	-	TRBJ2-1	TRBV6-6	CASSYSRDGTYNEQFF	TGTGCCAGCAGTTACTCGCGAGACGGAACTTACAATGAGCAGTTCTTC
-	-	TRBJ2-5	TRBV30	CAWSRKYQETQYF	TGTGCCTGGAGTCGTAAGTACCAAGAGACCCAGTACTTC
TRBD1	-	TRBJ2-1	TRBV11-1	CASSAGQGSYNEQFF	TGTGCCAGCAGCGCGGGACAGGGGAGCTACAATGAGCAGTTCTTC
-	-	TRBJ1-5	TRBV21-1	CASSKLPQRKRNDRASNQPQHF	TGTGCCAGCAGCAAATTGCCCCAAAGGAAACGGAACGACCGGGCCAGCAATCAGCCCCAGCATTTT
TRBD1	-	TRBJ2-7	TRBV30	CAWSAGLHFTGESREQYF	TGTGCCTGGAGTGCTGGGTTACATTTTACAGGGGAATCACGAGAGCAGTACTTC
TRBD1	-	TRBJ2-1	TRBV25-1	CASSELTGPTSYNEQFF	TGTGCCAGCAGTGAATTGACAGGGCCTACCTCCTACAATGAGCAGTTCTTC
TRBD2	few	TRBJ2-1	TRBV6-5	CASSYPTSGSSYEQFF	TGTGCCAGCAGTTACCCGACTAGCGGGAGTTCATATGAGCAGTTCTTC
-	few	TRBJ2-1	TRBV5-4	CASSPDYVGEQFF	TGTGCCAGCAGCCCGGACTACGTCGGTGAGCAGTTCTTC
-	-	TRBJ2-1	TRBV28	CASSFRAGYYNEQFF	TGTGCCAGCAGTTTTCGGGCAGGGTATTATAATGAGCAGTTCTTC
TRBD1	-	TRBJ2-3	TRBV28	CASSFWQGADTQYF	TGTGCCAGCAGTTTTTGGCAGGGGGCAGATACGCAGTATTTT
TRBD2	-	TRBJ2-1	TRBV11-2	CASSLVGGLAAYNEQFF	TGTGCCAGCAGCTTAGTAGGGGGACTAGCGGCTTACAATGAGCAGTTCTTC
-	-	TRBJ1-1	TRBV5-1	CASSLDNRGNAEAFF	TGCGCCAGCAGCTTGGACAACCGAGGGAACGCTGAAGCTTTCTTT
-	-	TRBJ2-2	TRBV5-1	CASSFAGKGELFF	TGCGCCAGCAGCTTTGCGGGGAAGGGGGAGCTGTTTTTT
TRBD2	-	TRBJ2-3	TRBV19	CASSPRGLAGGPIGNTQYF	TGTGCCAGTAGTCCCCGGGGACTAGCGGGAGGGCCCATTGGAAATACGCAGTATTTT
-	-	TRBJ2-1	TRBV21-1	CASSKVVWDSLRGNEQFF	TGTGCCAGCAGCAAAGTGGTCTGGGACAGCCTAAGGGGCAATGAGCAGTTCTTC
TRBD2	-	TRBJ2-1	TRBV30	CAWSVLAGGASSYNEQFF	TGTGCCTGGAGTGTTTTAGCGGGAGGGGCTAGCTCCTACAATGAGCAGTTCTTC
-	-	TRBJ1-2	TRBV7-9	CASSPDTFYGYTF	TGTGCCAGCAGCCCGGACACTTTCTATGGCTACACCTTC
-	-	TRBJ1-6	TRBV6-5	CASSYGRVLPGSPLHF	TGTGCCAGCAGCTACGGACGGGTCCTACCGGGATCACCCCTCCACTTT
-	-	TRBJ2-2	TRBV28	CASSWTVNTGELFF	TGTGCCAGCAGTTGGACAGTGAACACCGGGGAGCTGTTTTTT
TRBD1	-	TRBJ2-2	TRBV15	CAASRDRQGAGELFF	TGTGCCGCCAGCAGAGATCGGCAGGGGGCAGGGGAGCTGTTTTTT
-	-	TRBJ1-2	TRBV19	CASSSGGRGYTF	TGTGCCAGTAGTAGTGGGGGTCGTGGCTACACCTTC
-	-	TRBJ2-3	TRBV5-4	CASSLEGGSRLGTDTQYF	TGTGCCAGCAGCTTGGAGGGTGGGTCGAGGTTGGGCACAGATACGCAGTATTTT
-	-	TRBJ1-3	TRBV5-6	CASAEGGRVSGNTIYF	TGTGCCAGCGCCGAGGGAGGGAGGGTCTCTGGAAACACCATATATTTT
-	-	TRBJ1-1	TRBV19	CASSIGDREAFF	TGTGCCAGTAGTATAGGAGACAGGGAAGCTTTCTTT
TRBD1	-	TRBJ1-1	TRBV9	CASSVRRQGEAFF	TGTGCCAGCAGCGTAAGGAGACAGGGTGAAGCTTTCTTT
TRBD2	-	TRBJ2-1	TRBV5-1	CASSLGPLAGSNEQFF	TGCGCCAGCAGCTTGGGGCCATTAGCGGGGAGTAATGAGCAGTTCTTC
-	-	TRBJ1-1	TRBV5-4	CASSISPRQRDEAFF	TGTGCCAGCAGCATAAGCCCGAGACAGCGCGATGAAGCTTTCTTT
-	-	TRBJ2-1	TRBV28	CASSLLGGSSYNEQFF	TGTGCCAGCAGTTTATTGGGCGGAAGCTCCTACAATGAGCAGTTCTTC
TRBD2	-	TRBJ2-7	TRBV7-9	CASSLGTSGAREQYF	TGTGCCAGCAGCCTCGGGACTAGCGGGGCCCGCGAGCAGTACTTC
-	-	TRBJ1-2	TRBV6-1	CASSDQYFYGYTF	TGTGCCAGCAGTGATCAGTACTTCTATGGCTACACCTTC
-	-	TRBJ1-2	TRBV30	CAWTGLAQGGYTF	TGTGCCTGGACCGGGCTAGCACAAGGGGGCTACACCTTC
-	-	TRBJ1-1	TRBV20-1	CSASGNTEAFF	TGCAGTGCTAGTGGGAACACTGAAGCTTTCTTT
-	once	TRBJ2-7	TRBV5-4	CASSFSDGTYEQYF	TGTGCCAGCAGCTTCTCCGACGGTACCTACGAGCAGTACTTC
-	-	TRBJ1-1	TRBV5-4	CASSSGSAQERMTEAFF	TGTGCCAGCAGTTCGGGAAGCGCCCAAGAGAGAATGACTGAAGCTTTCTTT
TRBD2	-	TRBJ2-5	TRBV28	CASSDGGQETQYF	TGTGCCAGCAGCGACGGGGGGCAAGAGACCCAGTACTTC
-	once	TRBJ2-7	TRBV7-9	CASSMDHYEQYF	TGTGCCAGCAGTATGGACCACTACGAGCAGTACTTC
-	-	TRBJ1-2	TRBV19	CASSTFRRSVDYGYTF	TGTGCCAGTAGCACCTTTAGGAGGTCCGTCGACTATGGCTACACCTTC
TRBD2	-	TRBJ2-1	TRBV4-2	CASSQDMVGTSGYNEQFF	TGTGCCAGCAGCCAAGACATGGTAGGGACTAGCGGCTACAATGAGCAGTTCTTC
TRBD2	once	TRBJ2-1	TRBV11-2	CASSLESSGYNEQFF	TGTGCCAGCAGCTTAGAGTCTAGCGGCTACAATGAGCAGTTCTTC
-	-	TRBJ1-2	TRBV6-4	CASSVGAPGYGYTF	TGTGCCAGCAGCGTCGGGGCGCCTGGCTATGGCTACACCTTC
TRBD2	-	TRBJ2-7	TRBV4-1	CASSQDGGGSYEQYF	TGCGCCAGCAGCCAAGATGGCGGGGGATCCTACGAGCAGTACTTC
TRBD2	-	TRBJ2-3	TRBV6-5	CASSYVAGEADTQYF	TGTGCCAGCAGTTACGTGGCGGGAGAGGCAGATACGCAGTATTTT
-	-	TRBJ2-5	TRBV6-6	CASGRGSQETQYF	TGTGCCAGCGGTAGGGGCAGCCAAGAGACCCAGTACTTC